Listed here are 26 T cell receptor beta chains from one sample, sequenced in a study of blood T cell repertoires in COVID-19. Produced via immunoSEQ multiplex PCR; TCRdb's table is partial and in-frame only. The data show about 180,000 clones, with more than 70% seen just once and nearly 2.5% held by the top ten. The sample was peripheral blood. The origin of the receptors is a man aged 40-50 years with active or convalescent COVID-19.

The rearrangement links TRBV19 to TRBJ2-2; TRBD1 agrees at 9 bases. This CDR3 spans 17 amino acids. The V and J ends lost 5 bases and 6 bases, in that order; junction bases with no gene match: 13. Germline CDR1 is LNHDA and CDR2 is SQIVND (reference sequence). CDR3 nucleotides: TGTGCCAGTAGTGGGGGACAGGGTGGCTTTGGTGCCGGGGAGCTGTTTTTT. Translation: CASSGGQGGFGAGELFF.

The chain couples TRBV2 to TRBJ1-2, with 7 bases fitting TRBD1. Per germline, CDR1 SNHLY and CDR2 FYNNEI. Trimming cost V 3 bases and J 2 bases; bases outside gene matches: 0. This CDR3 has 13 residues. The CDR3 DNA reads TGTGCCAGCAGTGAGGACAGGAACTATGGCTACACCTTC. Amino acid sequence: CASSEDRNYGYTF.

The chain is built from TRBV19 and TRBJ2-5; 8 nucleotides line up with TRBD1. The CDR3 has 13 amino acids. With 6 bases clipped from V and 5 bases from J, the junction kept 5 bases outside the gene matches. From germline, CDR1 is LNHDA and CDR2 SQIVND (reference sequence). CDR3 sequence reads: CASSPGGGETQYF. The CDR3 nucleotides are TGTGCCAGTAGCCCAGGGGGCGGTGAGACCCAGTACTTC.

V is TRBV20-1 and J is TRBJ1-6; 7 bases are a match to TRBD1. Per germline, CDR1 DFQATT and CDR2 SNEGSKA (reference sequence). This CDR3 comprises 14 residues. The J segment lost 7 bases and the V segment lost 3 bases, leaving 6 bases of the junction unmatched. Here the CDR3 reads CSASLGTANSPLHF. DNA of the CDR3: TGCAGTGCTAGTTTAGGGACAGCCAATTCACCCCTCCACTTT.

The chain has TRBV4-1 and TRBJ2-7; 11 bases line up with TRBD1. V was pared by 3 bases and J by 4 bases, with 23 bases of the junction left unmatched. Germline values: CDR1 MGHRA, CDR2 YSYEKL. This CDR3 contains 21 residues. DNA for the CDR3: TGCGCCAGCAGCCAGTCCGGACAGGGGGCGACGATTCAACTTTCCCCTTACGAGCAGTACTTC. Its translation is CASSQSGQGATIQLSPYEQYF.

This sequence joins TRBV6-5 and TRBJ1-6, with TRBD1 identical over 8 bases. Germline V gives CDR1 MNHEY, CDR2 SVGAGI. V lost 5 bases to trimming and J lost 7 bases; unmatched junction nucleotides: 7. The CDR3 is 15 amino acids. CDR3 bases: TGTGCCAGCAGTATTCACAGGGACAGGAATTCACCCCTCCACTTT. Translation: CASSIHRDRNSPLHF.

The table lists this clone with a few counts. In DNA, the CDR3 is TGTGCCAGCAAAGAGGGGAGGCAGCCCCAGCATTTT. This translates into CASKEGRQPQHF. This chain joins TRBV2 and TRBJ1-5; D might be TRBD1 (5 bases). The germline V gene has CDR1 SNHLY and CDR2 FYNNEI. Trimming shortened V by 7 bases and J by 7 bases, and 11 bases separated the two germline ends. The CDR3 consists of 12 residues.

CDR3 nucleotides: TGTGCCAGCAGCCAAGTGTTGGGAGGGGGTAAAAACATTCAGTACTTC. This translates into CASSQVLGGGKNIQYF. The chain uses TRBV3-1 (or the pseudogene TRBV3-2) and TRBJ2-4, with a possible D match to TRBD2 (7 bases). The CDR3 extends over 16 amino acids. CDR1 and CDR2 (germline): LGHDT, YNNKEL (reference sequence). V was trimmed by 1 base and J by 4 bases, leaving 14 bases between them.

This clone was counted between two and nine times. The rearrangement links TRBV19 to TRBJ1-4; 9 bases match TRBD1. The ends lost 10 bases at V and 8 bases at J; junction bases unmatched: 11. Germline CDR1 reads LNHDA; CDR2 reads SQIVND (reference sequence). The CDR3 totals 14 residues. CDR3 protein: CATTGGGRLEKLFF. The CDR3 DNA follows: TGTGCCACCACAGGGGGCGGGAGGCTGGAAAAACTGTTTTTT.

The chain joins TRBV29-1 to TRBJ2-1; TRBD2 matches at 9 bases. CDR3 length: 16 amino acids. From germline, CDR1 is SQVTM and CDR2 ANQGSEA. The junction had 6 bases not matched to a gene; V was cut back by 2 bases and J by 1 base. The CDR3 loop reads CSVEWASGKSYNEQFF. The CDR3 nucleotides read TGCAGCGTTGAATGGGCTAGCGGGAAATCCTACAATGAGCAGTTCTTC.

The chain carries TRBV3-1 (or the pseudogene TRBV3-2) and TRBJ1-1; 9 bases align to TRBD1. Germline V gene lookup returns CDR1 LGHDT and CDR2 YNNKEL (reference sequence). J lost 10 bases, V lost 2 bases, and 8 bases had no gene match. The CDR3 is made up of 14 amino acids. The CDR3: CASSQRYGTGRAFF. CDR3 coding DNA: TGTGCCAGCAGCCAAAGATACGGGACAGGGAGAGCTTTCTTT.

This chain uses TRBV29-1 with TRBJ2-5, with 9 nucleotides matching TRBD1. The CDR3 covers 14 residues. With V trimmed by 7 bases and J by 2 bases, 8 bases remained unmatched. Germline V CDR1 and CDR2: SQVTM, ANQGSEA. The CDR3 is CSAKQGALQETQYF. The DNA for the CDR3 is TGCAGCGCGAAACAGGGGGCCCTGCAAGAGACCCAGTACTTC.

This sequence joins TRBV7-9 and TRBJ1-2, with D possibly being TRBD1 (6 bases). V lost 5 bases and J lost 8, with 15 bases in between. CDR3 length: 13 residues. CDR1 SEHNR and CDR2 FQNEAQ come from the germline V gene (reference sequence). CDR3 sequence reads: CASSPIVGAGYTF. The CDR3 nucleotides are TGTGCCAGCAGCCCCATAGTGGGGGCGGGCTACACCTTC.

The V and J genes are TRBV19 and TRBJ1-6; D might be TRBD1 (5 bases). The CDR3 is 13 amino acids. V lost 7 bases to trimming and J lost 8 bases, with 12 bases between them. CDR1 and CDR2 (germline): LNHDA, SQIVND (reference sequence). The CDR3 DNA is TGTGCCAGTACCCCAGGGAGGGATTCACCCCTCCACTTT. This gives the protein CASTPGRDSPLHF.

This clone was observed once. This chain uses TRBV25-1 with TRBJ1-3; possible D gene TRBD1, 6 bases. CDR1 and CDR2 (germline): MGHDK, SYGVNS. Trimming removed 6 bases from V and 1 base from J, with 10 bases in between. This CDR3 has 14 residues. CDR3 in DNA: TGTGCCAGCAGAGACAGGCTTTCTGGAAACACCATATATTTT. Translating gives CASRDRLSGNTIYF. The full variable domain, in which reference TRBV25-1 and TRBJ1-3 provide the parts outside the CDR3, is EADIYQTPRYLVIGTGKKITLECSQTMGHDKMYWYQQDPGMELHLIHYSYGVNSTEKGDLSSESTVSRIRTEHFPLTLESARPSHTSQYLCASRDRLSGNTIYFGEGSWLTVV.

The rearrangement joins TRBV28 to TRBJ1-2; D is unresolved. Germline CDR1 reads MDHEN; CDR2 reads SYDVKM. Trimming shortened V by 5 bases and J by 0 bases, and 7 bases separated the two germline ends. CDR3 length equals 13 residues. The CDR3: CASSDVANYGYTF. The CDR3, as DNA: TGTGCCAGCAGTGATGTAGCTAACTATGGCTACACCTTC.

This clone was counted once. V gene TRBV9 combines with J gene TRBJ2-3; 10 bases align to TRBD2. The CDR3 length is 16 residues. The germline V gene has CDR1 SGDLS and CDR2 YYNGEE. The V gene end was trimmed by 0 bases and the J gene end by 4 bases; junction bases not matched to a gene: 5. CDR3 amino acids: CASSVEASGGADTQYF. DNA for the CDR3: TGTGCCAGCAGCGTAGAGGCTAGCGGGGGCGCAGATACGCAGTATTTT.

The J gene is TRBJ1-2, the V gene TRBV18; D gene ambiguous. Trimming shortened V by 2 bases and J by 4 bases, and 14 bases separated the two germline ends. The V gene's germline CDR1 is KGHSH and CDR2 LQKENI. CDR3 size: 15 residues. The CDR3 region has the DNA TGTGCCAGCTCACCAGGAGGACGGTCCCCCTATGGCTACACCTTC. It codes for CASSPGGRSPYGYTF.

The chain recombines TRBV7-2 with TRBJ2-6, with D perhaps TRBD1 (5 bases). From germline, CDR1 is SGHTA and CDR2 FQGNSA. The CDR3 runs to 15 residues. The germline V and J ends were trimmed by 5 bases and 2 bases, with 10 bases remaining between them. The CDR3 DNA reads as TGTGCCAGCAGCCCAGGGATACCTGGGGCCAACGTCCTGACTTTC. Encoded protein: CASSPGIPGANVLTF.

The chain couples TRBV11-2 to TRBJ2-2, with a tentative D call TRBD1 (5 bases). There are 15 residues in the CDR3. Trimming pared 3 bases from V and 2 bases from J, leaving 10 bases between. The germline gives CDR1 SGHAT, CDR2 FQNNGV. The CDR3 DNA is TGTGCCAGCAGCTTTCAAGGGGCTAACACCGGGGAGCTGTTTTTT. Amino acid sequence: CASSFQGANTGELFF.

This clone was observed once. The chain carries TRBV30 and TRBJ2-2, with D tentatively TRBD2 (5 bases). V lost 1 base and J 4 bases, leaving 13 bases between the germline ends. Germline CDR1 GTSNPN, CDR2 SVGIG (reference sequence). The length of the CDR3 is 15 residues. The CDR3 DNA reads TGTGCCTGGAGTGGGACTCGTTTTCTCACCGGGGAGCTGTTTTTT. Translating gives CAWSGTRFLTGELFF.

The V call is TRBV7-2, the J call TRBJ2-2; 11 nucleotides agree with TRBD2. CDR3 length: 16 amino acids. Unmatched junction bases numbered 6, after V lost 2 bases and J lost 7 bases. Germline V lookup: CDR1 SGHTA, CDR2 FQGNSA. CDR3 protein: CASSLISGGAGGELFF. CDR3 in DNA: TGTGCCAGCAGCTTAATTAGCGGGGGGGCCGGCGGGGAGCTGTTTTTT.

The chain carries TRBV6-2 or TRBV6-3 and TRBJ2-7; D unresolved. This CDR3 is 10 amino acids long. The V end lost 2 bases, the J end lost 12 bases, and 8 bases lay between the germline ends. Germline values: CDR1 MNHEY, CDR2 SVGEGT. CDR3 DNA sequence: TGTGCCAGCAGTTACGAGAGATGGTACTTC. Protein: CASSYERWYF.

V is TRBV28 and J is TRBJ1-4, with 9 bases matching TRBD1. The CDR3 covers 15 residues. The V gene's germline CDR1 is MDHEN and CDR2 SYDVKM. The trim removed 4 bases at V and 8 bases at J, leaving 8 bases unmatched. DNA of the CDR3: TGTGCCAGCAGTTCTATACAGGGGGCTGGGGAAAAACTGTTTTTT. Protein: CASSSIQGAGEKLFF.

This clone was seen once. The chain uses TRBV6-5 and TRBJ2-5; the D is unclear. V shed 0 bases and J shed 2 bases, with 10 bases lying between them. CDR1 and CDR2 from the germline V gene are MNHEY and SVGAGI. The length of the CDR3 is 15 residues. Here the CDR3 DNA reads TGTGCCAGCAGTTACTCTTGGCTCCAGCAAGAGACCCAGTACTTC. Translated: CASSYSWLQQETQYF.

The chain has TRBV5-5 and TRBJ1-1; tentatively, D is TRBD1 (6 bases). Germline V CDR1 and CDR2: SGHKS, YYEKEE (reference sequence). Trimming removed 4 bases from V and 8 bases from J, with 21 bases in between. The CDR3 contains 15 residues. The CDR3 region has the DNA TGTGCCAGCAGCCCTCCGGGACAAATGAACATGGAAGCTTTCTTT. As protein: CASSPPGQMNMEAFF.